This T cell receptor beta chain comes out of a study of cytomegalovirus exposure and HLA in healthy donors. Study-level results: Reported performance of the classifier showed diagnosis of cytomegalovirus status with high specificity and sensitivity.

The CDR3 is 14 amino acids. The germline gives CDR1 MNHNS, CDR2 SASEGT. The ends lost 1 base at V and 9 bases at J; junction bases unmatched: 0. This clone was detected only a few times. Its antigen is unknown. PCR used 60 Vbeta primers and 13 Jbeta primers. Sequenced by immunoSEQ multiplex PCR; TCRdb stores in-frame clones only, minus some. The table includes about 96,000 clones, approximately 80% detected once. The sequenced sample was PBMCs. The clonotype was recovered from a man younger than 40 in good health and CMV-seronegative. The genes are TRBV6-1 and TRBJ1-6; 10 nucleotides align to TRBD1. The CDR3 DNA reads as TGTGCCAGCAGTGAAGGGACAGGGGGTTCACCCCTCCACTTT. Protein: CASSEGTGGSPLHF.